The present T cell receptor (beta chain) was sequenced within a study of blood T cell repertoires in COVID-19 (TCRdb year 2020). Background for the entire study: Samples covering the acute and convalescent phases of COVID-19 were provided by collaborators in the United States, Italy and Spain. The material from the prospective study consisted of cDNA or gDNA derived from T cells, B-cell-depleted T cells, or PBMCs. Subjects who had been exposed to COVID-19, were actively infected with it, or had recovered from it provided the deeply sampled blood TCRbeta repertoires that made up the dataset. The repertoires were released in a freely available public database intended as a resource for research on the immune response to SARS-CoV-2. The samples were drawn from two sources: the first 160 participants of the ongoing ImmuneRACE study, and 1,254 subjects contributed by 6 global collaborators. The sample metadata nearly always contained a de-identified subject ID, COVID-19 status, age in years and sex. Where HLA class I and class II types were available, the types were taken from metadata supplied by the sample provider, not from assay-based typing. Broad study findings and their caveats: How much clinical and demographic metadata was included differed by source and by participant, and the metadata was provided uncurated.

Each collaborating institution followed its own protocols to collect whole blood in K2EDTA tubes. For TCRbeta analysis, collaborators shipped samples as frozen whole blood, isolated PBMCs, or DNA extracted from either of those sample types. Note on this clone: The specificity of this receptor is unknown. The record has no base qualities; no much larger clone is one base away.

The germline V gene gives CDR1 as MGHRA and CDR2 as YSYEKL. From cysteine to phenylalanine, the CDR3 is 16 amino acids long. Kept here is only the CDR3 DNA, which spans 48 bases and is read in frame from base 1. Trimming removed 2 bases from V and 4 bases from J; the gene matches leave 8 bases unexplained. The immunoSEQ Assay, a bias-controlled multiplex PCR, was used to amplify TCRbeta CDR3 regions from genomic DNA. Per the source publication's procedure: Nucleated cell counts per sample were estimated from amplification of reference gene primers within the assay. To quantify the absolute abundance of each unique TCRbeta CDR3 rearrangement, sequence reads were collapsed and filtered. For each sample, productive Simpson clonality was calculated by taking the square root of Simpson's diversity index across productive rearrangements. Imported from immuneACCESS, the table was reduced by TCRdb to in-frame sequences with V and J called. These copies leave out some clones; in studies compared against another copy, an unresolved V gene accounts for under half, and the cause of the remainder is not known. V, J and clone size are those of that table, while D and trimming were read from the DNA. Present in this sample are 150,000 to 180,000 clones, 60% to 85% of which were seen just once. About 1.8% of the sample belongs to the ten largest clones.

The source is an elderly man with acute or convalescent COVID-19. Recombination joined TRBV4-1 with TRBJ2-1, and 7 junctional nucleotides match TRBD1. The material sequenced was peripheral blood. The nucleotide sequence reads as follows: TGCGCCAGCAGCCAACCCGACAGGGCTCCTTACAATGAGCAGTTCTTC. It translates as CASSQPDRAPYNEQFF.